These T cell receptor beta chains were read from a single sample in a study of tumor-infiltrating lymphocytes in localized non-small cell lung cancer. The assay was immunoSEQ multiplex PCR, and TCRdb's table has in-frame clones only and misses some. The table lists some 8,400 clones, around 79% of them singletons. The specimen sequenced was uninvolved lung tissue not adjacent to the tumor. These TCRs come from a human donor with non-small cell lung cancer. Both conserved end residues are part of each CDR3. A D gene is named only where the DNA matches it firmly. Clone sizes are given selectively: once, few, many, or a class where the clone is expanded.

j_call: TRBJ2-7
d_call: TRBD2
clone_size: NA
v_call: TRBV7-9
cdr3_nt: TGTGCCAGCAGCTTTCTGACTAGCGGGAGGATCGAGCAGTACTTC
cdr3_aa: CASSFLTSGRIEQYF

j_call: TRBJ1-1
d_call: NA
clone_size: NA
v_call: TRBV30
cdr3_nt: TGTGCCTGGGATGACAAGAACACTGAAGCTTTCTTT
cdr3_aa: CAWDDKNTEAFF

j_call: TRBJ2-2
d_call: NA
clone_size: NA
v_call: TRBV2
cdr3_nt: TGTGCCAGCAGGGGTACAGCGAACACCGGGGAGCTGTTTTTT
cdr3_aa: CASRGTANTGELFF

j_call: TRBJ2-3
d_call: TRBD2
clone_size: NA
v_call: TRBV10-3
cdr3_nt: TGTGCCATCAGTGAGTCGACTAGCGGGTTAGACACAGATACGCAGTATTTT
cdr3_aa: CAISESTSGLDTDTQYF

j_call: TRBJ1-3
d_call: NA
clone_size: NA
v_call: TRBV30
cdr3_nt: TGTGCCTGGAAAGGGCCGGGAGGCTCTGGAAACACCATATATTTT
cdr3_aa: CAWKGPGGSGNTIYF

j_call: TRBJ2-7
d_call: NA
clone_size: NA
v_call: TRBV28
cdr3_nt: TGTGCCAGCAGTTTATATCAACAGGCGGCGTACTTC
cdr3_aa: CASSLYQQAAYF

j_call: TRBJ2-6
d_call: TRBD2
clone_size: large
v_call: TRBV29-1
cdr3_nt: TGCAGCGTTGTCTTAGCGGGAGGATTCTCTGGGGCCAACGTCCTGACTTTC
cdr3_aa: CSVVLAGGFSGANVLTF

j_call: TRBJ2-5
d_call: NA
clone_size: NA
v_call: TRBV7-2
cdr3_nt: TGTGCCAGCAGCTTAAGGGGGGAGACCCAGTACTTC
cdr3_aa: CASSLRGETQYF

j_call: TRBJ2-1
d_call: NA
clone_size: NA
v_call: TRBV28
cdr3_nt: TGTGCCAGCAGTTCCCCCGGGACGGTCTACAATGAGCAGTTCTTC
cdr3_aa: CASSSPGTVYNEQFF

j_call: TRBJ1-1
d_call: NA
clone_size: NA
v_call: TRBV7-9
cdr3_nt: TGTGCCAGCAGCCCCACAGGGTACACTGAAGCTTTCTTT
cdr3_aa: CASSPTGYTEAFF

j_call: TRBJ2-7
d_call: NA
clone_size: NA
v_call: TRBV5-4
cdr3_nt: TGTGCCAGCAGCTTGGATAGCGGCTCCTACGAGCAGTACTTC
cdr3_aa: CASSLDSGSYEQYF

j_call: TRBJ2-1
d_call: TRBD2
clone_size: NA
v_call: TRBV7-8
cdr3_nt: TGTGCCAGCAGCTTAGGAAGCGGGAGGAATGAGCAGTTCTTC
cdr3_aa: CASSLGSGRNEQFF

j_call: TRBJ2-5
d_call: NA
clone_size: NA
v_call: TRBV7-3
cdr3_nt: TGTGCCAGCAGCTTATACGCCGGACAAAAGGCAGAGACCCAGTACTTC
cdr3_aa: CASSLYAGQKAETQYF

j_call: TRBJ1-6
d_call: NA
clone_size: NA
v_call: TRBV30
cdr3_nt: TGTGCCTGGAGTGTAGGGGGAGCTGGGAGTTCACCCCTCCACTTT
cdr3_aa: CAWSVGGAGSSPLHF

j_call: TRBJ1-2
d_call: NA
clone_size: NA
v_call: TRBV6-1
cdr3_nt: TGTGCCAGCAGTGAAATATTGGAGGGCTCCTCTAACTATGGCTACACCTTC
cdr3_aa: CASSEILEGSSNYGYTF

j_call: TRBJ1-3
d_call: NA
clone_size: NA
v_call: TRBV19
cdr3_nt: TGTGCCAGTAGTAGAAGGGGCCGTGGAAACACCATATATTTT
cdr3_aa: CASSRRGRGNTIYF

j_call: TRBJ2-7
d_call: TRBD2
clone_size: once
v_call: TRBV7-2
cdr3_nt: TGTGCCAGCAGCTTACCAGCGGGGCTGCAGTACTTC
cdr3_aa: CASSLPAGLQYF

j_call: TRBJ1-5
d_call: NA
clone_size: NA
v_call: TRBV5-1
cdr3_nt: TGCGCCAGCAGCCGGGGCGGTGCTTCAGATCAGCCCCAGCATTTT
cdr3_aa: CASSRGGASDQPQHF

j_call: TRBJ1-4
d_call: NA
clone_size: NA
v_call: TRBV28
cdr3_nt: TGTGCCAGCAGGCCGGGACTTTTACTGGGGGAAAAACTGTTTTTT
cdr3_aa: CASRPGLLLGEKLFF

j_call: TRBJ1-3
d_call: NA
clone_size: few
v_call: TRBV7-3
cdr3_nt: TGTGCCAGCAGTTTTACAGGGTGGGGAAACACCATATATTTT
cdr3_aa: CASSFTGWGNTIYF

j_call: TRBJ1-2
d_call: NA
clone_size: NA
v_call: TRBV7-2
cdr3_nt: TGTGCCAGCAGCGAAGGGGATTTTAACTATGGCTACACCTTC
cdr3_aa: CASSEGDFNYGYTF

j_call: TRBJ2-7
d_call: NA
clone_size: NA
v_call: TRBV9
cdr3_nt: TGTGCCAGCAGCGAAGACGGGTCACAAGAGGACGAGCAGTACTTC
cdr3_aa: CASSEDGSQEDEQYF

j_call: TRBJ2-4
d_call: TRBD1
clone_size: NA
v_call: TRBV27
cdr3_nt: TGTGCCAGCTCCGAGGGGGCAAAAAACATTCAGTACTTC
cdr3_aa: CASSEGAKNIQYF

j_call: TRBJ1-5
d_call: NA
clone_size: NA
v_call: TRBV5-4
cdr3_nt: TGTGCCAGCAGCTTGAGCGGGGTTAATCAGCCCCAGCATTTT
cdr3_aa: CASSLSGVNQPQHF

j_call: TRBJ1-1
d_call: NA
clone_size: NA
v_call: TRBV6-5
cdr3_nt: TGTGCCAGCAGGAACGTCGAGGTGGGCACTGAAGCTTTCTTT
cdr3_aa: CASRNVEVGTEAFF

j_call: TRBJ1-1
d_call: NA
clone_size: NA
v_call: TRBV27
cdr3_nt: TGTGCCAGCAGTTTAGTTAAGGGTGACACTGAAGCTTTCTTT
cdr3_aa: CASSLVKGDTEAFF

j_call: TRBJ2-1
d_call: TRBD2
clone_size: NA
v_call: TRBV2
cdr3_nt: TGTGCCAGCAAAGTAGCGGGAGGTGAGCAGTTCTTC
cdr3_aa: CASKVAGGEQFF

j_call: TRBJ2-3
d_call: NA
clone_size: NA
v_call: TRBV5-1
cdr3_nt: TGCGCCAGCAGCTTCTCGGGAGCAGACACAGATACGCAGTATTTT
cdr3_aa: CASSFSGADTDTQYF

j_call: TRBJ2-5
d_call: NA
clone_size: NA
v_call: TRBV6-5
cdr3_nt: TGTGCCAGCAGTTACTCATTCCCTTCCCCAGAGACCCAGTACTTC
cdr3_aa: CASSYSFPSPETQYF

j_call: TRBJ2-5
d_call: NA
clone_size: NA
v_call: TRBV5-1
cdr3_nt: TGCGCCAGCAAGACCCAAGAGACCCAGTACTTC
cdr3_aa: CASKTQETQYF